This T cell receptor beta chain came from a study of cytomegalovirus exposure and HLA in healthy donors. Primers included in the PCR were 60 Vbeta and 13 Jbeta primers. Sequenced by immunoSEQ multiplex PCR; TCRdb stores in-frame clones only, minus some. There are about 130,000 clones in the sample; roughly 80% occur only once, and more than 0.95% lies in the top ten. The CDR3 loop spans 14 amino acids. Trimming cost V 0 bases and J 3 bases, with 6 bases left between them. Germline values: CDR1 SGDLS, CDR2 YYNGEE. This clonotype originated in a man aged 45 to 65 in good health and CMV-seronegative. This chain links TRBV9 with TRBJ2-2; D perhaps matches TRBD1 (5 bases). The sample taken for sequencing was PBMCs. CDR3 coding DNA: TGTGCCAGCAGCGTAGTAGGGGACACCGGGGAGCTGTTTTTT. Translating gives CASSVVGDTGELFF. Combining the CDR3 with reference TRBV9 and TRBJ2-2 gives the whole variable domain DSGVTQTPKHLITATGQRVTLRCSPRSGDLSVYWYQQSLDQGLQFLIQYYNGEERAKGNILERFSAQQFPDLHSELNLSSLELGDSALYFCASSVVGDTGELFFGEGSRLTVL.